This T cell receptor beta chain came from a study of neurological immune-mediated disorders. TCRdb reprocessed the 5' RACE reads with MiXCR, giving one entry per CDR3 protein. The repertoire includes roughly 38,000 distinct CDR3 sequences, under 9.5% of them detected once, and about 4.5% sits in the top ten. This clonotype was observed at least ten times. The clonotype originates from a woman between 35 and 50 years old in good health. The sample was PBMCs.

The CDR3: CASSSGHPTYEQYF. The DNA of the CDR3 is TGTGCCAGCAGCTCAGGACACCCCACCTACGAGCAGTACTTC. The chain uses TRBV9 and TRBJ2-7, with D perhaps matching TRBD1 (5 bases). Deletions cut 4 bases from V and 2 bases from J, with 13 bases between. Germline V gene lookup returns CDR1 SGDLS and CDR2 YYNGEE. This CDR3 is 14 amino acids long. Combining the CDR3 with reference TRBV9 and TRBJ2-7 gives the whole variable domain DSGVTQTPKHLITATGQRVTLRCSPRSGDLSVYWYQQSLDQGLQFLIQYYNGEERAKGNILERFSAQQFPDLHSELNLSSLELGDSALYFCASSSGHPTYEQYFGPGTRLTVT.